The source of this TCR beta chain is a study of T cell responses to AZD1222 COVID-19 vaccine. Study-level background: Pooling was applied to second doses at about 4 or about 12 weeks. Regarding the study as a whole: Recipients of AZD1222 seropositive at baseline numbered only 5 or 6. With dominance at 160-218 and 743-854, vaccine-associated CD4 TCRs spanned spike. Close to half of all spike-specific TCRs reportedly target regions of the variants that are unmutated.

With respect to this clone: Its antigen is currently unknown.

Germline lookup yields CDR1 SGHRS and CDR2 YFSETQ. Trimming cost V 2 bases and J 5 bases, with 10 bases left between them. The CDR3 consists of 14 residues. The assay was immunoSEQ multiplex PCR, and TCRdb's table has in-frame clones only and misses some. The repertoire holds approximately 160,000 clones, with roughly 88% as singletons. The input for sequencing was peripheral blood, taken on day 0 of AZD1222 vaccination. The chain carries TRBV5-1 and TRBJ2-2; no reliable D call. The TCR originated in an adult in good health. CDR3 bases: TGCGCCAGCAGCTTACCTACGCAGACCGGGGAGCTGTTTTTT. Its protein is CASSLPTQTGELFF. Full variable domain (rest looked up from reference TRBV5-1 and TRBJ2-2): KAGVTQTPRYLIKTRGQQVTLSCSPISGHRSVSWYQQTPGQGLQFLFEYFSETQRNKGNFPGRFSGRQFSNSRSEMNVSTLELGDSALYLCASSLPTQTGELFFGEGSRLTVL.